Listed below are T cell receptor beta chains from one sample, sequenced in a study of shared clonotypes between healthy human individuals. Profiled with immunoSEQ multiplex PCR; TCRdb holds only in-frame clones, not every one. The table shows millions of clones, with roughly 94% occurring only once. Sequencing was performed on naive CD4+ T cells sorted from blood. All receptors derive from a man between 18 and 35 years old in good health. Each CDR3 is given with its conserved first and last residue.

v_call,j_call,cdr3_aa
TRBV13,TRBJ1-6,CASSLGQTHNSPLHF
TRBV15,TRBJ2-1,CATSRDGGSYNEQFF
TRBV7-9,TRBJ2-1,CAFPGTSANEQFF
TRBV5-6,TRBJ1-3,CASSWEGRGKISGNTIYF
TRBV6-5,TRBJ2-7,CASRTGSYEQYF
TRBV5-6,TRBJ2-7,CASSRGVSYEQYF
TRBV28,TRBJ2-3,CASSSGTTQADTQYF
TRBV5-1,TRBJ1-5,CASSLEPNQPQHF
TRBV25-1,TRBJ1-3,CASSDRAGNTIYF
TRBV6-5,TRBJ1-2,CASSSDTLPYGYTF
TRBV5-1,TRBJ1-4,CASSLEGTEREKLFF
TRBV27,TRBJ2-5,CASSSARGISAEYF
TRBV18,TRBJ2-1,CASSPLGGNEQFF
TRBV7-2,TRBJ2-3,CASSPSTVSTDTQYF
TRBV10-3,TRBJ2-5,CASRDRVGEETQYF
TRBV5-1,TRBJ1-3,CASSLGGPGNTIYF
TRBV19,TRBJ1-2,CASSLARAIYGYTF
TRBV13,TRBJ2-1,CASSLRRTEYNEQFF
TRBV7-9,TRBJ2-3,CASSPGTSGRRTDTQYF
TRBV30,TRBJ1-1,CAWSSDTEAFF
TRBV11-2,TRBJ2-3,CASSLDGMPTDTQYF
TRBV7-9,TRBJ1-2,CASSLAGLTGYGYTF
TRBV20-1,TRBJ2-7,CSASFHEQYF
TRBV4-1,TRBJ2-5,CASSKTDRGSEQYF
TRBV4-1,TRBJ1-5,CASSQDFPLGSSNQPQHF
TRBV28,TRBJ1-4,CASSWGQGLFF
TRBV6-6,TRBJ1-5,CASSYQGQYQPQHF
TRBV18,TRBJ1-1,CASSPVRGEAFF
TRBV6-5,TRBJ2-7,CASSYSRGDYEQYF
TRBV27,TRBJ2-6,CASSPLAGANVLTF
TRBV27,TRBJ1-2,CASSSSQGADYGYTF
TRBV7-2,TRBJ1-6,CASSLTPVNSPLHF
TRBV6-5,TRBJ2-7,CASSYSRDVQYF
TRBV11-2,TRBJ2-6,CASIQWGLGANVLTF